This TCR beta chain derives from a study of cytomegalovirus exposure and HLA in healthy donors. The study, taken as a whole, reports: A link between a missense DCLRE1C variant and TCR beta V- and J-gene trimming emerged from a later analysis.

Researchers ran the PCR with 60 Vbeta and 13 Jbeta primers. TCRdb keeps only in-frame clones here, not all; method: immunoSEQ multiplex PCR. The profile covers roughly 130,000 clones, with 65% to 85% appearing a single time and over 1% taken by the ten largest. About this clone: What it binds is unknown.

Germline-derived CDR1 and CDR2 are MNHNS and SASEGT. V was pared by 0 bases and J by 7 bases, with 10 bases between. The CDR3 covers 14 residues. Sequencing was done on a sample of PBMCs. The chain carries TRBV6-1 and TRBJ1-5; no reliable D call. This receptor was obtained from a boy between 5 and 17 years old in good health and CMV-seronegative. CDR3 amino acids: CASSEALIWQPQHF. CDR3 nucleotide sequence: TGTGCCAGCAGTGAAGCGCTAATCTGGCAGCCCCAGCATTTT.